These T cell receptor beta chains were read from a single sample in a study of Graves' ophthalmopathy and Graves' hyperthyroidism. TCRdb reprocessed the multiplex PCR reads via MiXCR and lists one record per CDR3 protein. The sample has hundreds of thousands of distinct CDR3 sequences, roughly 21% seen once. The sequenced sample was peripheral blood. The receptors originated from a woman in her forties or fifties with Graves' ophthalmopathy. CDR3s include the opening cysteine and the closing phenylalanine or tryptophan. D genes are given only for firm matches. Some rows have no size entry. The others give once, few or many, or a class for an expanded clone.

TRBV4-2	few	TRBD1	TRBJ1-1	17	TGTGCCAGCAGCCCGGGACAGGGGGGGACCATGAACACTGAAGCTTTCTTT	CASSPGQGGTMNTEAFF
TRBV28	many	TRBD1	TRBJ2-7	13	TGTGCCAGCATAAAGGGACAGGGGACCGAGCAGTACTTC	CASIKGQGTEQYF
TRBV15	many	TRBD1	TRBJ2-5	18	TGTGCCACCAGCAGAGTGATCGGTAGGACAGGGGGTTTAGAGACCCAGTACTTC	CATSRVIGRTGGLETQYF
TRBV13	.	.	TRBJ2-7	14	TGTGCCAGCAGCGGCAGGGACTTGGGTTACGAGCAGTACTTC	CASSGRDLGYEQYF
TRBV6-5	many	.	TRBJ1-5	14	TGTGCCAGCGGTTCAGGGGAAGGCAATCAGCCCCAGCATTTT	CASGSGEGNQPQHF
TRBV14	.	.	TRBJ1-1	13	TGTGCCAGCAGCAGGGTGATTAGTTCTGAAGCTTTCTTT	CASSRVISSEAFF
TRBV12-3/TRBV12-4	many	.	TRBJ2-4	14	TGTGCCAGCAGATCAACTACCGAGGCGTACATTCAGTACTTC	CASRSTTEAYIQYF
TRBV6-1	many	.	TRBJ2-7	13	TGTGCCAGCACCCTGGACGGAATCTACGAGCAGTACTTC	CASTLDGIYEQYF
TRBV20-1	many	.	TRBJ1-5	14	TGCAGTGCTGGAGGAGGGGGGGAGGTTCAGCCCCAGCATTTT	CSAGGGGEVQPQHF
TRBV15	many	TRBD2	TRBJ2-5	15	TGTGCCACCAGCAGAGATTTGGCGGGAGGGGAGACCCAGTACTTC	CATSRDLAGGETQYF
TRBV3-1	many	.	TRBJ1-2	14	TGTGCCAGCAGCCAAGGGTATCTCCCTGAGGGCTACACCTTC	CASSQGYLPEGYTF
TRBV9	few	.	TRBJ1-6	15	TGTGCCAGCAGCGTTGGCAGGGTGGGTAATTCACCCCTCCACTTT	CASSVGRVGNSPLHF
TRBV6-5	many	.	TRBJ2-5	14	TGTGCCAGCAGTTACTCGCGGGGACAAGAGACCCAGTACTTC	CASSYSRGQETQYF
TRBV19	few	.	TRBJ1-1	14	TGTGCCAGTAGTATCGTCAGAGGGGAGGTCGCGGCTTTCTTT	CASSIVRGEVAAFF
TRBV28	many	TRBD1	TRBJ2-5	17	TGTGCCAGCAGTCCCGGGACAGGGAAGACCCTACAAGAGACCCAGTACTTC	CASSPGTGKTLQETQYF
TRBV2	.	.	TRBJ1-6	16	TGTGCCAGCAGTGAAAGGTGGAGCTCCTATAATTCACCCCTCCACTTT	CASSERWSSYNSPLHF